A single sample gave rise to the 2 T cell receptor beta chains below, sequenced in a study of blood T cell repertoires in COVID-19. The data were produced by immunoSEQ multiplex PCR, yet TCRdb's version contains in-frame clones alone and is incomplete. The data hold about 180,000 clones, with 70% to 85% observed a single time. Sequenced material: PBMCs or T cells enriched from blood (not recorded which). The source is a woman between 50 and 59 years old who had recovered from COVID-19.

The V gene is TRBV7-9, the J gene TRBJ2-1; D gene ambiguous. The CDR3 is 12 residues long. V lost 5 bases and J lost 10, with 12 bases in between. The germline V gene encodes CDR1 SEHNR and CDR2 FQNEAQ (reference sequence). The CDR3 nucleotides read TGTGCCAGCAGCGTTAGCCGGAGCGAGCAGTTCTTC. Its translation: CASSVSRSEQFF.

This clone showed up just once. The rearrangement joins TRBV6-5 to TRBJ1-1; weak D call: TRBD1 (6 bases). CDR1 and CDR2 from the germline V gene are MNHEY and SVGAGI. This CDR3 has 13 amino acids. V was cut by 7 bases and J by 8 bases, with 17 bases left in between. For the CDR3, the DNA is TGTGCCAGCACCCCCGTCTCCGGGACAGAAGCTTTCTTT. It encodes CASTPVSGTEAFF.